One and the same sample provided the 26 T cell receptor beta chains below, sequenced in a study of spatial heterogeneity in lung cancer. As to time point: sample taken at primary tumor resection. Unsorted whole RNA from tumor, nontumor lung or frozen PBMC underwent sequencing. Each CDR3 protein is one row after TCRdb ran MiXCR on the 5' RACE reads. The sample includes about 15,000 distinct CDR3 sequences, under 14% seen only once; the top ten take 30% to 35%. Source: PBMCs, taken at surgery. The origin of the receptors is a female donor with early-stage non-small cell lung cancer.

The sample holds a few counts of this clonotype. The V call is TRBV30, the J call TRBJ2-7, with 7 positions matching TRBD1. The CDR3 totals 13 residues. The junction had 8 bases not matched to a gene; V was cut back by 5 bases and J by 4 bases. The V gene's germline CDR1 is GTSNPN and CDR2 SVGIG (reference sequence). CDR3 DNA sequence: TGTGCCTGGTCGACGGGACAGAGATACGAGCAGTACTTC. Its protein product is CAWSTGQRYEQYF. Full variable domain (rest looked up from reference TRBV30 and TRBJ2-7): SQTIHQWPATLVQPVGSPLSLECTVEGTSNPNLYWYRQAAGRGLQLLFYSVGIGQISSEVPQNLSASRPQDRQFILSSKKLLLSDSGFYLCAWSTGQRYEQYFGPGTRLTVT.

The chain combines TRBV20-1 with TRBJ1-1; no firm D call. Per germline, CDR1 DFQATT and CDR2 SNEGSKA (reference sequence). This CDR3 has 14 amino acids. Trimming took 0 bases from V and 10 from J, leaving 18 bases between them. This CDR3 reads CSAREGRPQPGAFF. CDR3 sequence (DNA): TGCAGTGCTAGAGAAGGTAGACCCCAACCTGGAGCTTTCTTT.

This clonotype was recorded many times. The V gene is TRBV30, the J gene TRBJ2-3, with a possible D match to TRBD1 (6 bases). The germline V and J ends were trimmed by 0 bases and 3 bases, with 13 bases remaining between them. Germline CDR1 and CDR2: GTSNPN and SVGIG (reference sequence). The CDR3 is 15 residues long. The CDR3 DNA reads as TGTGCCTGGAGTGTACAGGGTCTAATTACAGATACGCAGTATTTT. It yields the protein CAWSVQGLITDTQYF.

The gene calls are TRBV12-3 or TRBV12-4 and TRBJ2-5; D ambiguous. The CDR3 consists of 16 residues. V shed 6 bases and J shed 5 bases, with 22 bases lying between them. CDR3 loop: CASSPGPGYVPETQYF. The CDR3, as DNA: TGTGCCAGCAGCCCCGGGCCGGGTTACGTCCCCGAGACCCAGTACTTC.

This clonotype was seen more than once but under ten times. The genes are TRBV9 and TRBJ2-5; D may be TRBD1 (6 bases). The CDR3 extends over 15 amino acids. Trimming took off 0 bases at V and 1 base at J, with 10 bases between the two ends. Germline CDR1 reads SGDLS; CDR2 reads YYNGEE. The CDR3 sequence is CASSVEGHRQETQYF. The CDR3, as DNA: TGTGCCAGCAGCGTAGAGGGACACCGCCAAGAGACCCAGTACTTC.

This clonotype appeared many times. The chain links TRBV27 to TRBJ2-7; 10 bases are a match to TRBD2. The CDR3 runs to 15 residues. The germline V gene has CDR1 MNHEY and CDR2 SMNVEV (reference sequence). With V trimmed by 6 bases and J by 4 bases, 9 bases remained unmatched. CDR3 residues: CASSQRGGAEYEQYF. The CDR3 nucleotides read TGTGCCAGCAGCCAGCGGGGGGGAGCGGAGTACGAGCAGTACTTC.

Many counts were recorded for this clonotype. CDR3 sequence: CASSRTSGFYNEQFF. As DNA, the CDR3 is TGTGCCAGCAGCCGGACTAGCGGGTTCTACAATGAGCAGTTCTTC. This chain connects TRBV7-9 to TRBJ2-1, with 11 bases lining up with TRBD2. The CDR3 has 15 amino acids. Trimming removed 5 bases from V and 3 bases from J; junction bases left unmatched: 3. Germline V gene sequence: CDR1 SEHNR, CDR2 FQNEAQ (reference sequence).

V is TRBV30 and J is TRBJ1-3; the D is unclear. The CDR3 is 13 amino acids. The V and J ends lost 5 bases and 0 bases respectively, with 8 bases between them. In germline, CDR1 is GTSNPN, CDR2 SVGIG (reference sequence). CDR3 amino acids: CAWDSGSGNTIYF. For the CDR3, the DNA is TGTGCCTGGGATTCGGGCTCTGGAAACACCATATATTTT. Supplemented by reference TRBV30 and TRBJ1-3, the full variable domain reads SQTIHQWPATLVQPVGSPLSLECTVEGTSNPNLYWYRQAAGRGLQLLFYSVGIGQISSEVPQNLSASRPQDRQFILSSKKLLLSDSGFYLCAWDSGSGNTIYFGEGSWLTVV.

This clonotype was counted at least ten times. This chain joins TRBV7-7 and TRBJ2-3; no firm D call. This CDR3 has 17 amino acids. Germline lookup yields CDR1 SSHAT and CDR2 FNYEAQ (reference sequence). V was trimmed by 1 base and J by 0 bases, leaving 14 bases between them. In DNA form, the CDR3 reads TGTGCCAGCAGCTTAGAGATCTACAGCTCCAGCACAGATACGCAGTATTTT. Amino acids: CASSLEIYSSSTDTQYF.

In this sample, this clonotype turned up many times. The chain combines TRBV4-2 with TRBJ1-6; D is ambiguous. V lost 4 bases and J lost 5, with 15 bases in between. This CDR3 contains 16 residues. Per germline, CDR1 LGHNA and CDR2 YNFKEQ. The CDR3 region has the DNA TGTGCCAGCAGCCTTACCCAAGGCGGGAATAATTCACCCCTCCACTTT. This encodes CASSLTQGGNNSPLHF.

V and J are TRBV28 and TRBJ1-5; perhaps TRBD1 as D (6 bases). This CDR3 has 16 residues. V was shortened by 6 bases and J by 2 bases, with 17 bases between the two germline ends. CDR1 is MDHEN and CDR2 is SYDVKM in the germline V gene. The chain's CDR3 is CASRPLQGWGNQPQHF. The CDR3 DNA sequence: TGTGCCAGCAGACCTCTACAGGGTTGGGGCAATCAGCCCCAGCATTTT.

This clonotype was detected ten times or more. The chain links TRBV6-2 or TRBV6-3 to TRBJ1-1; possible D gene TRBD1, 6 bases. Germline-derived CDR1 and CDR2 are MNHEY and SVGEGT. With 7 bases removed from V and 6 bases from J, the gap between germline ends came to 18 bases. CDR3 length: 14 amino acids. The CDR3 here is CASTLGGGSAEAFF. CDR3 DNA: TGTGCCAGCACCCTAGGGGGGGGGAGTGCTGAAGCTTTCTTT.

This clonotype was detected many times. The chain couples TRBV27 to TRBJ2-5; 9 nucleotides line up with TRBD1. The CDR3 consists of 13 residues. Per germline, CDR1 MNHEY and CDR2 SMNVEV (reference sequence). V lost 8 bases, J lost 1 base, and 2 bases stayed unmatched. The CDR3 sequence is CASGGQGQETQYF. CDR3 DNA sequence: TGTGCCAGCGGGGGACAGGGCCAAGAGACCCAGTACTTC.

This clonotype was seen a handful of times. The CDR3 sequence: CASSLGQGGTQYF. CDR3 in DNA: TGTGCCAGCAGTTTAGGGCAGGGAGGGACCCAGTACTTC. The chain links TRBV27 to TRBJ2-5; D possibly corresponds to TRBD2 (6 bases). The CDR3 spans 13 residues. Germline assignment: CDR1 MNHEY and CDR2 SMNVEV (reference sequence). The germline V and J ends were trimmed by 2 bases and 7 bases, with 11 bases remaining between them.

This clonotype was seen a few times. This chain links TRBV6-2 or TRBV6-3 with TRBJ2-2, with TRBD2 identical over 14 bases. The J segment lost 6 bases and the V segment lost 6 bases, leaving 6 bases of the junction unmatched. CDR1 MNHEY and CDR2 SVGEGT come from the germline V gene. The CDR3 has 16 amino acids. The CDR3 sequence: CASRETSGGAAGELFF. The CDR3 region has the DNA TGTGCCAGCAGGGAGACTAGCGGGGGGGCAGCCGGGGAGCTGTTTTTT.

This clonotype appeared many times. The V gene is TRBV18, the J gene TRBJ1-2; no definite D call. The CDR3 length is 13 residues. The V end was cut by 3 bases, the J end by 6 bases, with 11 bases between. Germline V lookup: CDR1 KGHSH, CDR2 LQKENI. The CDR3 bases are TGTGCCAGCTCACCTTCCGGTGGGGATGGCTACACCTTC. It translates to CASSPSGGDGYTF.

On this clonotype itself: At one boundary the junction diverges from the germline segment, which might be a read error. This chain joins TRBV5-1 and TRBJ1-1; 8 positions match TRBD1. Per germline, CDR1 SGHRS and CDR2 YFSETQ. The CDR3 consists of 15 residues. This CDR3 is CASSQSDRVGTEVFF. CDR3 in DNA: TGCGCCAGCAGTCAGTCGGACAGGGTAGGGACTGAAGTTTTCTTT.

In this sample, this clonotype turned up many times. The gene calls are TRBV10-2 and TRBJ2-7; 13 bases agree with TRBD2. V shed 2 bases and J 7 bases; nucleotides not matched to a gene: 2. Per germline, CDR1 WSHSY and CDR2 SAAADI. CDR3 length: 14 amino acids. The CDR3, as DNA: TGCGCCAGCAGTGAGACTAGCGGGGGGGAGGAGCAGTACTTC. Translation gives CASSETSGGEEQYF.

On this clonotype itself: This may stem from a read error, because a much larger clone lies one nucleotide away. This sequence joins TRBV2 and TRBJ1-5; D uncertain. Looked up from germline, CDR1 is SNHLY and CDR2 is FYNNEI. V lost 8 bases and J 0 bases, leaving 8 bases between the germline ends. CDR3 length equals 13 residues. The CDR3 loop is CASGKDSNQPQHF. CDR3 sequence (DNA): TGTGCCAGCGGTAAAGATAGCAATCAGCCCCAGCATTTT.

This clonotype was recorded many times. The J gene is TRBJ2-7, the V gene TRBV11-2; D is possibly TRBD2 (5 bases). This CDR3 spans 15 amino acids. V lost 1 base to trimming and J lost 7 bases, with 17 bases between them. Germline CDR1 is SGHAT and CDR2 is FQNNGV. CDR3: CASSLALGSTGEQYF. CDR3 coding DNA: TGTGCCAGCAGCTTAGCTTTGGGATCCACGGGGGAGCAGTACTTC.

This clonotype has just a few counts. CDR3 loop: CASSPRTGQGNGETQYF. The CDR3 DNA reads as TGTGCCAGCAGCCCTAGGACGGGACAGGGGAATGGCGAGACCCAGTACTTC. The chain joins TRBV7-9 to TRBJ2-5; TRBD1 agrees at 10 bases. CDR1 is SEHNR, CDR2 FQNEAQ, per germline (reference sequence). The CDR3 is 17 amino acids. The trim removed 5 bases at V and 5 bases at J, leaving 14 bases unmatched. Together with reference TRBV7-9 and TRBJ2-5, the CDR3 gives the full variable domain: DTGVSQNPRHKITKRGQNVTFRCDPISEHNRLYWYRQTLGQGPEFLTYFQNEAQLEKSRLLSDRFSAERPKGSFSTLEIQRTEQGDSAMYLCASSPRTGQGNGETQYFGPGTRLLVL.

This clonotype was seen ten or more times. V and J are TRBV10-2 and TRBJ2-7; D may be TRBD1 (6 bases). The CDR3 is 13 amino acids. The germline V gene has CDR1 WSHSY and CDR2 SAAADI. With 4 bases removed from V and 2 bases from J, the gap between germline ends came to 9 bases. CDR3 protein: CASSAQGPYEQYF. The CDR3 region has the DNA TGCGCCAGCAGTGCCCAGGGGCCCTACGAGCAGTACTTC.

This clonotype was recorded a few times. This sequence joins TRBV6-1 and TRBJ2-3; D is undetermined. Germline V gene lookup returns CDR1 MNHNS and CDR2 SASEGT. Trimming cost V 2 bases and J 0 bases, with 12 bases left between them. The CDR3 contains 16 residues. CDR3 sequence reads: CASSEFSTASTDTQYF. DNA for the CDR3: TGTGCCAGCAGTGAATTCAGTACAGCTAGCACAGATACGCAGTATTTT.

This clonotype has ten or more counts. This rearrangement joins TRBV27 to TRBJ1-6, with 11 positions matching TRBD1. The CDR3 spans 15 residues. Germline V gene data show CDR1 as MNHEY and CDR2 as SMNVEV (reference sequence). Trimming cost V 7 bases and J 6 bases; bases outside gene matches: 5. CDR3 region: CASTRTGGPNSPLHF. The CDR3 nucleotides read TGTGCCAGCACCCGGACAGGGGGCCCTAATTCACCCCTCCACTTT.

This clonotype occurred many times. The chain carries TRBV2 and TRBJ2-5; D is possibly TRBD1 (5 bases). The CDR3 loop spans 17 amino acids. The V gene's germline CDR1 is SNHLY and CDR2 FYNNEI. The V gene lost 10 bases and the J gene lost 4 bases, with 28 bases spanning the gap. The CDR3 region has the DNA TGTGCCACCCTCGAGCACAGGAAGGTAGATCAACGAGAGACCCAGTACTTC. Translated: CATLEHRKVDQRETQYF.

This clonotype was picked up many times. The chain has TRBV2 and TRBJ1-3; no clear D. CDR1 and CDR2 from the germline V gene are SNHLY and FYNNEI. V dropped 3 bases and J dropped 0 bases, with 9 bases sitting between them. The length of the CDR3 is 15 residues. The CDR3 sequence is CASSDVVSSGNTIYF. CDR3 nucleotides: TGTGCCAGCAGTGACGTGGTTTCCTCTGGAAACACCATATATTTT.